The 20 T cell receptor beta chains below were found in one sample sequenced in a study of identical twins. Each CDR3 protein is one row after TCRdb ran MiXCR on the 5' RACE reads. Of around 370,000 distinct CDR3 sequences listed, roughly 10% were seen once; the top ten hold under 10%. The sample consisted of naive T cells sorted from blood. These receptors came from a woman in her forties or fifties in good health.

This clonotype appeared a few times. The chain's CDR3 is CSVAPRLVHEQYF. CDR3 in DNA: TGCAGCGTTGCCCCCAGACTAGTCCACGAGCAGTACTTC. This chain joins TRBV29-1 and TRBJ2-7; possible D gene TRBD2, 6 bases. This CDR3 comprises 13 residues. The ends were cut back, 4 bases at V and 5 bases at J, with 15 bases in the middle. The V gene's germline CDR1 is SQVTM and CDR2 ANQGSEA.

This clonotype showed up just a few times. CDR3 region: CASSLELRTDTQYF. CDR3 nucleotides: TGCGCCAGCAGCTTGGAGCTTCGCACAGATACGCAGTATTTT. The V gene is TRBV5-1, the J gene TRBJ2-3; D uncertain. Germline lookup yields CDR1 SGHRS and CDR2 YFSETQ. V lost 0 bases to trimming and J lost 1 base, with 6 bases between them. The CDR3 runs 14 residues.

The chain recombines TRBV11-2 with TRBJ1-1; possible D gene TRBD1, 5 bases. The germline V gene has CDR1 SGHAT and CDR2 FQNNGV. CDR3 length: 12 residues. The ends were cut back, 5 bases at V and 11 bases at J, with 15 bases in the middle. CDR3: CASSRPQGPAFF. As DNA, the CDR3 is TGTGCCAGCAGCCGGCCTCAGGGACCGGCTTTCTTT.

Many counts were recorded for this clonotype. This chain connects TRBV12-5 to TRBJ1-3; D remains ambiguous. Germline CDR1 reads LGHNT; CDR2 reads FRNRAP. V was clipped by 7 bases and J by 0 bases, with 13 bases between them. The CDR3 totals 15 residues. As DNA, the CDR3 is TGTGCTAGTGAACACTCAGGACTCTCTGGAAACACCATATATTTT. Translated: CASEHSGLSGNTIYF.

In its sample, this clonotype was seen a few times. The chain carries TRBV29-1 and TRBJ1-2; a possible D gene is TRBD1 (6 bases). V gave up 2 bases and J gave up 2 bases, with 15 bases separating them. This CDR3 has 15 amino acids. Germline CDR1 reads SQVTM; CDR2 reads ANQGSEA. CDR3 in amino acids: CSVERTEQGNYGYTF. The CDR3 DNA sequence: TGCAGCGTTGAACGAACCGAACAGGGAAACTATGGCTACACCTTC.

This clonotype was recorded at least ten times. This sequence joins TRBV29-1 and TRBJ2-7, with 10 bases identical to TRBD1. CDR3 length: 14 residues. V trimming: 4 bases; J trimming: 3 bases; junction bases outside the gene matches: 6. Germline values: CDR1 SQVTM, CDR2 ANQGSEA. This CDR3 is CSVGGGQGYYEQYF. The CDR3 DNA reads TGCAGCGTTGGGGGGGGACAGGGGTACTACGAGCAGTACTTC.

The chain has TRBV12-3 or TRBV12-4 and TRBJ1-6; 9 nucleotides align to TRBD1. The J segment lost 10 bases and the V segment lost 6 bases, leaving 4 bases of the junction unmatched. CDR3 length: 13 residues. DNA for the CDR3: TGTGCCAGCAGCCCGGACAGGGGATCACCCCTCCACTTT. Its translation is CASSPDRGSPLHF.

In this sample, this clonotype turned up many times. This sequence joins TRBV19 and TRBJ2-1, with D unclear. The germline V gene has CDR1 LNHDA and CDR2 SQIVND (reference sequence). V lost 3 bases and J 5 bases, leaving 8 bases between the germline ends. The CDR3 is 13 residues long. The CDR3 is CASSIGVNNEQFF. Here the CDR3 DNA reads TGTGCCAGTAGTATTGGGGTTAACAATGAGCAGTTCTTC.

This clonotype was counted ten times or more. The J gene is TRBJ2-1, the V gene TRBV6-5; a weak D match, TRBD1 (5 bases). This CDR3 is 15 amino acids long. From germline, CDR1 is MNHEY and CDR2 SVGAGI. The ends were cut back, 7 bases at V and 1 base at J, with 14 bases in the middle. CDR3 bases: TGTGCCAGCACGAGTGGGGCTGTTTCCTACAATGAGCAGTTCTTC. It is translated as CASTSGAVSYNEQFF.

For this clonotype: Germline is not matched at one junction end, which may reflect a read error. V gene TRBV20-1 combines with J gene TRBJ2-3, with TRBD2 matching 11 bases. The length of the CDR3 is 15 residues. Germline CDR1 reads DFQATT; CDR2 reads SNEGSKA (reference sequence). CDR3 loop: CSARSSGRGTDTQCF. Here the CDR3 DNA reads TGCAGTGCTAGGAGTAGCGGGAGGGGTACAGATACGCAGTGTTTT.

CDR3 region: CASSDRRQVNEQFF. As DNA, the CDR3 is TGTGCCAGCAGTGACAGGCGGCAAGTGAATGAGCAGTTCTTC. The J gene is TRBJ2-1, the V gene TRBV2; D ambiguous. In germline, CDR1 is SNHLY, CDR2 FYNNEI. The CDR3 is 14 residues long. The V gene lost 3 bases and the J gene lost 7 bases, with 13 bases spanning the gap.

The genes are TRBV20-1 and TRBJ2-3; D is unclear. V gave up 6 bases and J gave up 1 base, with 11 bases separating them. The CDR3 sequence is 13 residues long. Per the germline V gene, CDR1 is DFQATT and CDR2 is SNEGSKA (reference sequence). CDR3 in DNA: TGCAGTGCCGGTTCTTTAGGCACAGATACGCAGTATTTT. Its translation is CSAGSLGTDTQYF.

The genes are TRBV6-5 and TRBJ2-2; tentatively, D is TRBD2 (7 bases). Trimming stripped 0 bases from V and 7 bases from J, with 18 bases between. Germline CDR1 reads MNHEY; CDR2 reads SVGAGI. The CDR3 has 17 residues. CDR3 loop: CASSYSWRGLALGELFF. DNA of the CDR3: TGTGCCAGCAGTTACTCGTGGCGGGGGCTAGCCCTCGGGGAGCTGTTTTTT.

The gene calls are TRBV5-1 and TRBJ2-7; 15 positions match TRBD2. V lost 6 bases to trimming and J lost 0 bases; unmatched junction nucleotides: 16. Germline V gene data show CDR1 as SGHRS and CDR2 as YFSETQ. The CDR3 length is 20 residues. CDR3 residues: CASTQLGGLAGGKLSYEQYF. CDR3 nucleotide sequence: TGCGCCAGCACACAGCTTGGGGGACTAGCGGGAGGCAAACTCTCCTACGAGCAGTACTTC.

The sample holds many counts of this clonotype. The chain employs TRBV5-1 and TRBJ1-2, with D possibly TRBD1 on 6 matching bases. In germline, CDR1 is SGHRS, CDR2 YFSETQ. Trimming pared 3 bases from V and 3 bases from J, leaving 9 bases between. The CDR3 is 13 amino acids. CDR3 nucleotides: TGCGCCAGCAGCTCCCGACAGGACTATGGCTACACCTTC. This sequence encodes CASSSRQDYGYTF. The variable domain in full, with the rest retrieved from reference TRBV5-1 and TRBJ1-2, is KAGVTQTPRYLIKTRGQQVTLSCSPISGHRSVSWYQQTPGQGLQFLFEYFSETQRNKGNFPGRFSGRQFSNSRSEMNVSTLELGDSALYLCASSSRQDYGYTFGSGTRLTVV.

This clonotype was observed at least ten times. One junction end does not reproduce the germline sequence, and a read error may be involved. This chain uses TRBV7-3 with TRBJ2-1; weak D call: TRBD2 (5 bases). The germline V gene has CDR1 SGHTA and CDR2 FQGTGA. The CDR3 covers 13 residues. In DNA form, the CDR3 reads TGTGCCAGCAGCTTAATTTTATCGGACTCGCCCCTCTTC. Encoded protein: CASSLILSDSPLF.

This clonotype was seen a few times. Its ends do not fully match the called genes, so a read error is possible. The chain links TRBV10-1 to TRBJ2-1; 11 bases agree with TRBD2. The length of the CDR3 is 14 residues. Germline CDR1 reads WNHNN; CDR2 reads SYGVQD (reference sequence). The CDR3 sequence is CASSELAGAGARAF. The CDR3 DNA reads TGCGCCAGCAGTGAACTAGCGGGAGCGGGGGCCCGGGCCTTC.

The chain is built from TRBV2 and TRBJ2-7; TRBD1 might be the D (6 bases). The CDR3 contains 13 residues. Trimming took 5 bases from V and 2 from J, leaving 10 bases between them. Per the germline V gene, CDR1 is SNHLY and CDR2 is FYNNEI. The CDR3 coding sequence is TGTGCCAGCAGTCCGGACAGAACCTACGAGCAGTACTTC. It codes for CASSPDRTYEQYF.

The chain combines TRBV7-6 with TRBJ2-1, with 10 nucleotides matching TRBD2. Germline trimming cut 1 base from V and 9 bases from J; bases unmatched to any gene: 9. The CDR3 is 16 amino acids. Germline V gene sequence: CDR1 SGHVS, CDR2 FNYEAQ. The CDR3 nucleotides are TGTGCCAGCAGCTTAGTTCTTAGCGGGAGGCTGGGTGAGCAGTTCTTC. It yields the protein CASSLVLSGRLGEQFF.

This clonotype was counted a few times. The rearrangement joins TRBV20-1 to TRBJ2-5; 8 bases line up with TRBD2. V was pared by 6 bases and J by 2 bases, with 8 bases of the junction left unmatched. Per the germline V gene, CDR1 is DFQATT and CDR2 is SNEGSKA (reference sequence). This CDR3 contains 14 residues. The CDR3 reads CSAGRASGQETQYF. CDR3 nucleotide sequence: TGCAGTGCAGGGCGAGCTAGCGGGCAAGAGACCCAGTACTTC.